These 25 T cell receptor beta chains were sequenced from one sample in a study of blood T cell repertoires in COVID-19. Assay used: immunoSEQ multiplex PCR; TCRdb lists only in-frame clones, some missing. The table has 250,000 to 300,000 clones, less than 90% seen once. The sequenced material came from peripheral blood. These TCRs come from a man aged 60 to 75 who had recovered from COVID-19.

The chain is built from TRBV9 and TRBJ2-3; 8 bases line up with TRBD2. The CDR3 has 13 residues. In germline, CDR1 is SGDLS, CDR2 YYNGEE. The ends lost 7 bases at V and 2 bases at J; junction bases unmatched: 3. CDR3 coding DNA: TGTGCCAGCGGAGCGGGGGACACAGATACGCAGTATTTT. It encodes CASGAGDTDTQYF.

This chain uses TRBV3-1 (or the pseudogene TRBV3-2) with TRBJ1-3; tentatively, D is TRBD1 (6 bases). V was shortened by 4 bases and J by 2 bases, with 9 bases between the two germline ends. The CDR3 has 14 amino acids. Germline CDR1 and CDR2: LGHDT and YNNKEL (reference sequence). CDR3 in DNA: TGTGCCAGCAGCCCCCGGGACACTGGAAACACCATATATTTT. Its translation: CASSPRDTGNTIYF.

This rearrangement joins TRBV11-2 to TRBJ2-1; 8 positions match TRBD2. The CDR3 sequence is 15 residues long. Germline V gene sequence: CDR1 SGHAT, CDR2 FQNNGV. V lost 3 bases, J lost 3 bases, and 4 bases stayed unmatched. In DNA form, the CDR3 reads TGTGCCAGCAGCTTCTCTAGCGGGTTCTACAATGAGCAGTTCTTC. This translates into CASSFSSGFYNEQFF.

The chain carries TRBV19 and TRBJ2-7; 11 nucleotides line up with TRBD2. The CDR3 totals 17 residues. Germline loops: CDR1 LNHDA, CDR2 SQIVND (reference sequence). V shed 1 base and J 5 bases; nucleotides not matched to a gene: 10. The CDR3: CASSIAITASGRNEQYF. The CDR3 DNA reads TGTGCCAGTAGTATAGCCATTACGGCTAGCGGGAGGAACGAGCAGTACTTC.

This clone was seen a few times. J is TRBJ2-5 and V is TRBV6-5, with D perhaps matching TRBD1 (6 bases). CDR1 is MNHEY and CDR2 is SVGAGI in the germline V gene. Deletions cut 4 bases from V and 7 bases from J, with 16 bases between. The CDR3 contains 14 residues. The CDR3 DNA reads TGTGCCAGCAGTTGGACAGCCGAGTGGGGGACCCAGTACTTC. Amino acids: CASSWTAEWGTQYF.

The gene calls are TRBV19 and TRBJ2-3; the D gene is possibly TRBD2 (5 bases). The CDR3 extends over 15 amino acids. The V end lost 3 bases, the J end lost 2 bases, and 12 bases lay between the germline ends. Germline loops: CDR1 LNHDA, CDR2 SQIVND (reference sequence). The CDR3 DNA sequence: TGTGCCAGTAGTATTCGGGGAGATTACACAGATACGCAGTATTTT. Translation: CASSIRGDYTDTQYF.

This clone was counted between two and nine times. The chain joins TRBV3-1 (or the pseudogene TRBV3-2) to TRBJ1-4, with no clear D. The CDR3 length is 15 residues. The germline V gene has CDR1 LGHDT and CDR2 YNNKEL (reference sequence). V lost 4 bases, J lost 3 bases, and 12 bases lay in between. Here the CDR3 DNA reads TGTGCCAGCAGCCCCTCATGGAGCCCTAATGAAAAACTGTTTTTT. It yields the protein CASSPSWSPNEKLFF.

The table lists this clone with a few counts. The V and J genes are TRBV30 and TRBJ1-5; 7 bases map to TRBD1. The CDR3 loop spans 16 amino acids. Germline trimming cut 3 bases from V and 3 bases from J; bases unmatched to any gene: 11. Germline V gene lookup returns CDR1 GTSNPN and CDR2 SVGIG (reference sequence). CDR3 in DNA: TGTGCCTGGAGCCTTGGGCAGGGGGGTTCCAATCAGCCCCAGCATTTT. Translating it yields CAWSLGQGGSNQPQHF.

The rearrangement joins TRBV2 to TRBJ2-3; TRBD2 aligns across 8 bases. Trimming cost V 8 bases and J 7 bases; bases outside gene matches: 11. Looked up from germline, CDR1 is SNHLY and CDR2 is FYNNEI. The CDR3 is made up of 14 amino acids. The CDR3 coding sequence is TGTGCCAGCCGGGGGGGGGAGTTCGGTCATACGCAGTATTTT. This sequence encodes CASRGGEFGHTQYF.

J is TRBJ1-1 and V is TRBV5-8; 9 bases fit TRBD1. This CDR3 contains 16 residues. Germline V CDR1 and CDR2: SGHTS, YDEGEE. The V gene end was trimmed by 0 bases and the J gene end by 5 bases; junction bases not matched to a gene: 8. CDR3 sequence reads: CASSLGDRVVGTEAFF. DNA of the CDR3: TGTGCCAGCAGCTTGGGGGACAGGGTAGTTGGGACTGAAGCTTTCTTT.

The chain is built from TRBV20-1 and TRBJ2-1, with D possibly being TRBD2 (5 bases). This CDR3 has 13 amino acids. CDR1 and CDR2 from the germline V gene are DFQATT and SNEGSKA (reference sequence). The ends were cut back, 3 bases at V and 9 bases at J, with 15 bases in the middle. This chain's CDR3 is CSASLLASGEQFF. The CDR3 bases are TGCAGTGCTAGTCTCCTAGCTAGTGGTGAGCAGTTCTTC.

This clone was found once. The CDR3: CASNGPGQVEQYF. The DNA of the CDR3 is TGTGCCAGCAACGGACCGGGACAGGTGGAGCAGTACTTC. The gene calls are TRBV12-3 or TRBV12-4 and TRBJ2-7, with TRBD1 matching 8 bases. J was trimmed by 7 bases and V by 7 bases; bases with no gene match: 9. CDR3 length equals 13 residues.

CDR3 sequence reads: CASSLLRAQNYNEQFF. CDR3 bases: TGTGCCAGCAGCTTATTACGTGCCCAGAACTACAATGAGCAGTTCTTC. The genes are TRBV11-2 and TRBJ2-1; D is ambiguous. In germline, CDR1 is SGHAT, CDR2 FQNNGV. V lost 2 bases to trimming and J lost 3 bases, with 14 bases between them. The CDR3 is 16 amino acids.

The chain is built from TRBV7-9 and TRBJ2-7, with D unresolved. CDR3 size: 11 residues. CDR1 and CDR2 from the germline V gene are SEHNR and FQNEAQ (reference sequence). Trimming removed 5 bases at V and 2 bases at J, with 4 bases between. Here the CDR3 reads CASSPAYEQYF. The CDR3 nucleotides are TGTGCCAGCAGCCCCGCCTACGAGCAGTACTTC.

The J gene is TRBJ2-1, the V gene TRBV15; maybe TRBD2 (7 bases). CDR1 and CDR2 from the germline V gene are LNHNV and YYDKDF (reference sequence). This CDR3 contains 16 residues. Trimming pared 0 bases from V and 7 bases from J, leaving 16 bases between. In nucleotides, the CDR3 is TGTGCCACCAGCAGAGACACCGGGGGGCTTAGGAATGAGCAGTTCTTC. It specifies CATSRDTGGLRNEQFF.

The V and J genes are TRBV5-1 and TRBJ2-5; 16 bases align to TRBD2. Trimming took 3 bases from V and 1 from J; bases not matched to a gene: 6. The germline gives CDR1 SGHRS, CDR2 YFSETQ. This CDR3 region has 18 residues. CDR3 in DNA: TGCGCCAGCAGCTCGGGACTAGCGGGGGGGCTATCCCAAGAGACCCAGTACTTC. Residues: CASSSGLAGGLSQETQYF.

This clone was detected only a few times. V gene TRBV7-2 combines with J gene TRBJ1-4; no clear D. Trimming removed 5 bases at V and 8 bases at J, with 9 bases between. CDR1 and CDR2 (germline): SGHTA, FQGNSA. This CDR3 has 12 amino acids. The CDR3 nucleotides read TGTGCCAGCAGCCCCCCGGGGGAAAAACTGTTTTTT. This gives the protein CASSPPGEKLFF.

V gene TRBV19 combines with J gene TRBJ2-1; 8 positions agree with TRBD2. Germline V CDR1 and CDR2: LNHDA, SQIVND (reference sequence). Germline trimming cut 4 bases from V and 7 bases from J; bases unmatched to any gene: 3. The CDR3 has 13 residues. As DNA, the CDR3 is TGTGCCAGTAGTAGCGGGAGGCCAAATGAGCAGTTCTTC. Translation: CASSSGRPNEQFF. The variable domain in full, with the rest retrieved from reference TRBV19 and TRBJ2-1, is DGGITQSPKYLFRKEGQNVTLSCEQNLNHDAMYWYRQDPGQGLRLIYYSQIVNDFQKGDIAEGYSVSREKKESFPLTVTSAQKNPTAFYLCASSSGRPNEQFFGPGTRLTVL.

This clone was counted only a few times. The V gene is TRBV19, the J gene TRBJ2-2; tentatively, D is TRBD2 (5 bases). CDR3 length: 16 amino acids. Germline V lookup: CDR1 LNHDA, CDR2 SQIVND (reference sequence). V lost 1 base and J lost 1, with 10 bases in between. The CDR3 protein is CASSIGREVNTGELFF. CDR3 coding DNA: TGTGCCAGTAGTATAGGACGGGAAGTGAACACCGGGGAGCTGTTTTTT.

The chain joins TRBV2 to TRBJ1-5; 8 bases are shared with TRBD1. CDR3 length: 18 amino acids. Trimming took 6 bases from V and 4 from J; bases not matched to a gene: 17. The germline CDR1 and CDR2 sequences are SNHLY and FYNNEI. CDR3 residues: CASSLGDYGQGPNQPQHF. CDR3 DNA sequence: TGTGCCAGCAGCCTAGGTGATTATGGACAGGGACCTAATCAGCCCCAGCATTTT.

This clone is a singleton in its sample. V and J are TRBV25-1 and TRBJ1-4, with D possibly being TRBD1 (5 bases). The germline V gene encodes CDR1 MGHDK and CDR2 SYGVNS. V lost 4 bases, J lost 6 bases, and 9 bases lay in between. The CDR3 has 13 residues. CDR3 region: CASSGKGHEKLFF. CDR3 DNA sequence: TGTGCCAGCAGTGGGAAGGGGCATGAAAAACTGTTTTTT.

The V call is TRBV27, the J call TRBJ1-2; maybe TRBD1 (5 bases). Germline V gene lookup returns CDR1 MNHEY and CDR2 SMNVEV (reference sequence). V lost 5 bases, J lost 6 bases, and 10 bases lay in between. The CDR3 runs to 12 residues. CDR3 sequence reads: CASSLAGDGYTF. The CDR3 nucleotides are TGTGCCAGCAGTCTGGCGGGGGATGGCTACACCTTC.

The V call is TRBV19, the J call TRBJ1-5; a weak D match, TRBD1 (5 bases). This CDR3 is 15 amino acids long. Germline V gene data show CDR1 as LNHDA and CDR2 as SQIVND (reference sequence). V was clipped by 5 bases and J by 1 base, with 12 bases between them. The CDR3 sequence: CASSVQRGSNQPQHF. The CDR3 DNA reads as TGTGCCAGTAGTGTCCAACGGGGGAGCAATCAGCCCCAGCATTTT.

V is TRBV24-1 and J is TRBJ2-3; D is uncertain. The CDR3 extends over 15 amino acids. CDR1 and CDR2 from the germline V gene are KGHDR and SFDVKD. The V end lost 4 bases, the J end lost 5 bases, and 15 bases lay between the germline ends. The CDR3 sequence: CATSDARTTGDTQYF. DNA for the CDR3: TGTGCCACCAGTGACGCCCGAACCACGGGAGATACGCAGTATTTT.

This clone occurred once. V gene TRBV3-1 (or the pseudogene TRBV3-2) combines with J gene TRBJ1-2, with D tentatively TRBD1 (6 bases). V was clipped by 1 base and J by 3 bases, with 12 bases between them. Per germline, CDR1 LGHDT and CDR2 YNNKEL (reference sequence). The CDR3 is 15 amino acids. CDR3 in amino acids: CASSQGGQPYYGYTF. CDR3 nucleotide sequence: TGTGCCAGCAGCCAAGGGGGGCAACCCTACTATGGCTACACCTTC.